This TCR beta chain is from a study of spatial heterogeneity in lung cancer. General observations from the study: How many expanded intratumoral alpha and beta TCRs were present tracked the tumor mutation count, which was a count of nonsynonymous mutations.

Stated time point: sample taken at primary tumor resection. This clonotype occurred many times. What it recognizes is unknown. A library prepared for alpha chains yielded this beta chain as an off-target read; its size is of little meaning. Germline-derived CDR1 and CDR2 are MNHEY and SVGEGT. The CDR3 has 14 residues. V was pared by 6 bases and J by 6 bases, with 15 bases between. TCRdb analysed the 5' RACE reads with MiXCR anew, one entry per CDR3 protein. The sample lists more than 15,000 distinct CDR3 sequences, 6.2% occurring once. V usage is TRBV6-2 or TRBV6-3 and J usage is TRBJ1-5, with D maybe TRBD1 (6 bases). The sequence derives from a male donor with early-stage non-small cell lung cancer. Sequenced here: lung tumor tissue, sampled at surgery. The CDR3 DNA sequence: TGTGCCAGCAGCTCGGCGGGGGGCAGTCAGCCCCAGCATTTT. It translates to CASSSAGGSQPQHF.